This T cell receptor beta chain originates from a study of cytomegalovirus exposure and HLA in healthy donors. Whole-study context: Among over 300 genotyped donors, approximately 80% fell in the Caucasian-associated ancestry cluster. Study results and caveats: A reported reduction in N-insertions relative to the roughly 610-donor mean was seen in an Asian-associated ancestry cluster in a later analysis. V segments that were indistinguishable, TRBV6-2 and TRBV6-3 among them, were omitted from analysis. Many donors carried some public TCRs, although rarity characterized most TCR sequences.

Trimming removed 5 bases from V and 4 bases from J; junction bases left unmatched: 3. CDR1 MNHEY and CDR2 SMNVEV come from the germline V gene (reference sequence). CDR3 length equals 14 residues. Both 60 Vbeta primers and 13 Jbeta primers went into the PCR. The data were produced by immunoSEQ multiplex PCR, yet TCRdb's version contains in-frame clones alone and is incomplete. The sample holds approximately 70,000 clones, 70% to 75% seen once. Of note for this clone: Its antigen remains unidentified.

V gene TRBV27 combines with J gene TRBJ1-2; 11 bases agree with TRBD1. This TCR came from a human donor in good health. Sequenced input: PBMCs. CDR3 sequence reads: CASSNGTGGYGYTF. CDR3 DNA sequence: TGTGCCAGCAGTAACGGGACAGGGGGCTATGGCTACACCTTC.